This is a list of T cell receptor beta chains from one sample in a study of control samples from healthy donors and cancer patients. This table comes from immunoSEQ multiplex PCR, and its TCRdb copy is limited to in-frame clones, with some not included. Of tens of thousands of clones in the sample, approximately 89% are singletons; the top ten hold roughly 6%. The sequenced sample consisted of PBMCs. The receptor set was obtained from a man in his 60s with colorectal cancer. The CDR3 runs from the conserved cysteine through the conserved F or W. D genes are given only for firm matches. Not every row has a clone size; where given, it reads once, few, many or a size class.

TRBV28	.	TRBJ2-3	.	TGTGCCAGCAGTTTATTGGGAATTGGCACAGATACGCAGTATTTT	CASSLLGIGTDTQYF
TRBV30	.	TRBJ2-7	.	TGTGCCTGGAGTGTCGGGCCGAACGAGCAGTACTTC	CAWSVGPNEQYF
TRBV9	.	TRBJ2-1	TRBD2	TGTGCCAGCAGCCCCCGGAGAAGTGGGGGGGGTGAGCAGTTCTTC	CASSPRRSGGGEQFF
TRBV10-3	.	TRBJ2-7	TRBD1	TGTGCCATCAGTAAATCCGGGACAGACTACGAGCAGTACTTC	CAISKSGTDYEQYF
TRBV7-9	few	TRBJ2-7	TRBD1	TGTGCCAGCAGCCACGACAGGGGCTCCTACGAGCAGTACTTC	CASSHDRGSYEQYF
TRBV28	.	TRBJ2-7	.	TGTGCCAGCAGTTTGTCAGGGGCGGAGGAGCAGTACTTC	CASSLSGAEEQYF
TRBV3-1/TRBV3-2	once	TRBJ2-2	TRBD2	TGTGCCAGCAGCCCTCGGGAGGGTGAGGGCGGGGAGCTGTTTTTT	CASSPREGEGGELFF
TRBV11-2	.	TRBJ1-3	.	TGTGCCAGCAGCCCCTCAATGGGCGGCACCATATATTTT	CASSPSMGGTIYF
TRBV4-3	.	TRBJ2-3	TRBD2	TGCGCCAGCAGCCAAGATTGGGGCGGGGGGGCGGCAGATACGCAGTATTTT	CASSQDWGGGAADTQYF
TRBV11-1	.	TRBJ1-6	.	TGTGCCAGCAGCCGACAGAGGGGTAATTCACCCCTCCACTTT	CASSRQRGNSPLHF
TRBV5-4	once	TRBJ2-7	.	TGTGCCAGCAGCTTCGCCCGGGACACGGCGGCCGAGCAGTACTTC	CASSFARDTAAEQYF
TRBV4-2	.	TRBJ2-3	TRBD2	TGTGCCAGCAGCCAAGTGGCGGGGGGAACCACAGATACGCAGTATTTT	CASSQVAGGTTDTQYF
TRBV19	.	TRBJ2-1	.	TGTGCCAGTAGATCTTCAGAGTCCTACAATGAGCAGTTCTTC	CASRSSESYNEQFF
TRBV5-5	.	TRBJ1-2	.	TGTGCCAGCAGCTTGGACAGGGTTGTCTATGGCTACACCTTC	CASSLDRVVYGYTF
TRBV6-5	once	TRBJ1-2	.	TGTGCCAGCAGTTACTCGGGCAGTGGGGCCGGGGGCTACACCTTC	CASSYSGSGAGGYTF
TRBV15	.	TRBJ1-1	.	TGTGCCACCAGCAGAGCCCGTGGCACTGAAGCTTTCTTT	CATSRARGTEAFF
TRBV29-1	.	TRBJ2-7	.	TGCAGCCCTCCGGGGCAGTACTTC	CSPPGQYF
TRBV7-2	few	TRBJ2-7	.	TGTGCCAGCAGCCTCAACGCGGGGATTATAGCCTACGAGCAGTACTTC	CASSLNAGIIAYEQYF
TRBV7-9	.	TRBJ2-7	.	TGTGCCAGCATGCCCAGGGGGGGCTCCTACGAGCAGTACTTC	CASMPRGGSYEQYF
TRBV7-2	.	TRBJ2-1	TRBD2	TGTGCCAGCAGCTTAGGCCCTTCGGGGGGCAATGAGCAGTTCTTC	CASSLGPSGGNEQFF
TRBV2	.	TRBJ2-1	TRBD1	TGTGCCAGCAGTACCAGGGGGCCCCACCTTTACAATGAGCAGTTCTTC	CASSTRGPHLYNEQFF
TRBV5-1	.	TRBJ2-7	.	TGCGCCAGCAGCTTGGGGCCGGGCGAGACCTACGAGCAGTACTTC	CASSLGPGETYEQYF
TRBV7-8	.	TRBJ2-1	TRBD2	TGTGCCAGCAGCCGACTAGCGGGGGTGAACTACAATGAGCAGTTCTTC	CASSRLAGVNYNEQFF
TRBV11-2	.	TRBJ2-7	.	TGTGCCAGCAGCTTGGGCGGACTCTCCTACGAGCAGTACTTC	CASSLGGLSYEQYF
TRBV2	.	TRBJ1-6	.	TGTGCCAGCAGGGGCTCCTATAATTCACCCCTCCACTTT	CASRGSYNSPLHF
TRBV18	.	TRBJ2-3	TRBD1	TGTGCCAGCTCATCGACAGGGGGCACAGATACGCAGTATTTT	CASSSTGGTDTQYF
TRBV3-1/TRBV3-2	.	TRBJ1-2	TRBD1	TGTGCCAGCAGCCCGACAGGGTCCGTGCTCAACTATGGCTACACCTTC	CASSPTGSVLNYGYTF
TRBV7-8	.	TRBJ1-5	.	TGTGCCAGCAGCTTGGGTGAAAATCAGCCCCAGCATTTT	CASSLGENQPQHF
TRBV18	.	TRBJ1-1	TRBD1	TGTGCCAGCTCACCCCAGGGGGAGGGCACTGAAGCTTTCTTT	CASSPQGEGTEAFF
TRBV6-2/TRBV6-3	.	TRBJ1-1	.	TGTGCCAGCAGTTACCAACCGGGACGATTGAACACTGAAGCTTTCTTT	CASSYQPGRLNTEAFF
TRBV19	.	TRBJ1-2	.	TGTGCCAGTAGTACCCTAGCGACACGTAACTATGGCTACACCTTC	CASSTLATRNYGYTF
TRBV10-3	.	TRBJ2-7	.	TGTGCCATCAGTGAGTCGGACGGCCCCCACGAGCAGTACTTC	CAISESDGPHEQYF
TRBV30	.	TRBJ1-5	.	TGTGCCTGGAGCCCCACAGGGAGCAATCAGCCCCAGCATTTT	CAWSPTGSNQPQHF
TRBV4-3	.	TRBJ1-2	TRBD1	TGCGCCAGCAGCCAAGCTTCCTCCGGGACAGGGATTTATGGCTACACCTTC	CASSQASSGTGIYGYTF
TRBV2	.	TRBJ2-1	.	TGTGCCAGCAGTGAACCGGACGGGAACAATGAGCAGTTCTTC	CASSEPDGNNEQFF
TRBV6-5	once	TRBJ1-1	TRBD1	TGTGCCAGCAGTCCTCCGACAGGGGGCTACACTGAAGCTTTCTTT	CASSPPTGGYTEAFF
TRBV5-1	.	TRBJ1-1	TRBD1	TGCGCCAGCAGCCGGGACAGGGGGAACACTGAAGCTTTCTTT	CASSRDRGNTEAFF
TRBV5-1	.	TRBJ1-1	TRBD1	TGCGCCAGCAGCTTCGCCGGGACAGGGGCGGGCACTGAAGCTTTCTTT	CASSFAGTGAGTEAFF
TRBV3-1/TRBV3-2	.	TRBJ2-7	.	TGTGCCAGCAGCCGGCGGGGGGCAGGGGGGATCTACGAGCAGTACTTC	CASSRRGAGGIYEQYF
TRBV6-5	few	TRBJ2-2	.	TGTGCCAGCAGTTACAACACGGGGACCGGGGAGCTGTTTTTT	CASSYNTGTGELFF
TRBV7-2	.	TRBJ2-7	.	TGTGCCAGCAGCTTAGGGACTGGGAGGAGCACCTACGAGCAGTACTTC	CASSLGTGRSTYEQYF
TRBV5-4	once	TRBJ1-6	TRBD1	TGTGCCAGCAGCATCGGGACAGAGTATAATTCACCCCTCCACTTT	CASSIGTEYNSPLHF
TRBV12-5	.	TRBJ1-1	TRBD1	TGTGCTAGTGGTTTGGTAAGGACAGGGGAAAAGAACACTGAAGCTTTCTTT	CASGLVRTGEKNTEAFF
TRBV9	.	TRBJ2-1	TRBD2	TGTGCCAGCAGCGATCGGACTAGTCACAATGAGCAGTTCTTC	CASSDRTSHNEQFF
TRBV2	.	TRBJ1-5	.	TGTGCCAGCATGCGGGGGGAGGGTCAGCCCCAGCATTTT	CASMRGEGQPQHF
TRBV6-6	.	TRBJ2-1	TRBD2	TGTGCCAGCAGTTACTCGGGCGGGGGAAGAACCAATGAGCAGTTCTTC	CASSYSGGGRTNEQFF
TRBV2	.	TRBJ1-2	.	TGTGCCAGCAGGGACATCTATGGCTACACCTTC	CASRDIYGYTF